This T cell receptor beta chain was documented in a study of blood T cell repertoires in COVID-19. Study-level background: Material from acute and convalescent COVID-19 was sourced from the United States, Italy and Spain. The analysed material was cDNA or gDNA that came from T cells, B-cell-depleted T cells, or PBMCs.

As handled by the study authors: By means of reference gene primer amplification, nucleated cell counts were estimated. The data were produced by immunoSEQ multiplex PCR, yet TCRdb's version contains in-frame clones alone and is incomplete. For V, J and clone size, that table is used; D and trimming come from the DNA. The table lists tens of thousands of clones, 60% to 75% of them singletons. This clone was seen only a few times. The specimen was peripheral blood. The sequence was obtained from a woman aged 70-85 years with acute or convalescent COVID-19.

CDR3 sequence: CASSPPGIRGYTF. The CDR3 DNA sequence: TGTGCCAGCAGCCCGCCCGGGATAAGAGGCTACACCTTC. The chain uses TRBV14 and TRBJ1-2; D is undetermined. The germline gives CDR1 SGHDN, CDR2 FVKESK. The CDR3 is 13 amino acids. V was cut by 4 bases and J by 8 bases, with 14 bases left in between.